The 8 T cell receptor beta chains in this list originate from one sample, sequenced in a study of OX40 agonist ivuxolimab in advanced cancers. Profiling relied on immunoSEQ multiplex PCR, and the TCRdb table lists in-frame clones only, not all of them. The sample includes more than 50,000 clones, 84% of them seen just once. The specimen comprised CD4+ or CD8+ T cells sorted from blood, sampled in a trial of the OX40 agonist ivuxolimab. The receptors stem from an adult with an advanced solid tumor such as melanoma, head and neck, liver or kidney cancer.

The count of this clone is one. This CDR3 reads CASRARGRFYGYTF. DNA for the CDR3: TGTGCCAGCAGGGCTAGGGGGCGCTTCTATGGCTACACCTTC. This sequence joins TRBV27 and TRBJ1-2; 7 positions match TRBD1. V was pared by 6 bases and J by 4 bases, with 8 bases of the junction left unmatched. Looked up from germline, CDR1 is MNHEY and CDR2 is SMNVEV (reference sequence). The CDR3 spans 14 residues.

The V call is TRBV19, the J call TRBJ2-1; TRBD2 agrees at 7 bases. The CDR3 is made up of 17 amino acids. V shed 0 bases, J shed 4 bases, and the junction held 9 bases outside the gene matches. Germline CDR1 is LNHDA and CDR2 is SQIVND (reference sequence). The CDR3 sequence is CASSIDLASGAYNEQFF. The CDR3 bases are TGTGCCAGTAGTATAGATTTGGCTAGCGGAGCTTACAATGAGCAGTTCTTC.

The rearrangement links TRBV4-3 to TRBJ2-1; no clear D gene. The CDR3 spans 16 residues. The germline V gene encodes CDR1 LGHNA and CDR2 YSLEER. The V end was cut by 2 bases, the J end by 4 bases, with 15 bases between. The DNA of the CDR3 is TGCGCCAGCAGCCAACGGACGGGCCTGACGTACAATGAGCAGTTCTTC. Amino acid sequence: CASSQRTGLTYNEQFF.

The chain joins TRBV7-6 to TRBJ1-2; 10 positions agree with TRBD1. In germline, CDR1 is SGHVS, CDR2 FNYEAQ. V shed 5 bases, J shed 5 bases, and the junction held 5 bases outside the gene matches. The CDR3 contains 14 residues. The CDR3 DNA reads as TGTGCCAGCAGCCTAGGGACAGGGGCTTATGGCTACACCTTC. Protein: CASSLGTGAYGYTF.

The J gene is TRBJ1-3, the V gene TRBV5-4; TRBD1 matches at 8 bases. Trimming took 1 base from V and 1 from J; bases not matched to a gene: 4. The CDR3 loop spans 16 amino acids. Germline lookup yields CDR1 SGHNT and CDR2 YYREEE (reference sequence). CDR3: CASSLTRGRSGNTIYF. The CDR3 DNA reads TGTGCCAGCAGCTTGACCAGGGGGCGGTCTGGAAACACCATATATTTT. The full variable domain, completed using reference TRBV5-4 and TRBJ1-3, is ETGVTQSPTHLIKTRGQQVTLRCSSQSGHNTVSWYQQALGQGPQFIFQYYREEENGRGNFPPRFSGLQFPNYSSELNVNALELDDSALYLCASSLTRGRSGNTIYFGEGSWLTVV.

The chain links TRBV7-2 to TRBJ1-6, with 8 bases fitting TRBD1. CDR3 length: 15 amino acids. Losses at the gene ends were 6 bases for V and 13 bases for J; bases not matched to a gene: 14. Germline-derived CDR1 and CDR2 are SGHTA and FQGNSA. CDR3 amino acids: CASRRSRDRPFPLHF. In nucleotides, the CDR3 is TGTGCCAGCAGACGATCGAGGGACAGGCCTTTCCCCCTCCACTTT.

The sample holds one count of this clone. The J gene is TRBJ2-7, the V gene TRBV27; the D is unclear. V lost 0 bases and J 4 bases, leaving 10 bases between the germline ends. Germline values: CDR1 MNHEY, CDR2 SMNVEV (reference sequence). CDR3 length: 14 amino acids. Here the CDR3 reads CASSLSRKAYEQYF. The CDR3, as DNA: TGTGCCAGCAGTTTATCCCGAAAAGCTTACGAGCAGTACTTC.

The chain uses TRBV29-1 and TRBJ1-4; TRBD1 matches at 7 bases. After removal of 5 bases from V and 5 bases from J, the junction contained 11 bases not matched to a gene. The CDR3 has 15 residues. CDR1 is SQVTM and CDR2 is ANQGSEA in the germline V gene. The CDR3 spells CSVSRGADPNEKLFF. CDR3 nucleotides: TGCAGCGTTTCCAGGGGGGCGGACCCGAATGAAAAACTGTTTTTT.